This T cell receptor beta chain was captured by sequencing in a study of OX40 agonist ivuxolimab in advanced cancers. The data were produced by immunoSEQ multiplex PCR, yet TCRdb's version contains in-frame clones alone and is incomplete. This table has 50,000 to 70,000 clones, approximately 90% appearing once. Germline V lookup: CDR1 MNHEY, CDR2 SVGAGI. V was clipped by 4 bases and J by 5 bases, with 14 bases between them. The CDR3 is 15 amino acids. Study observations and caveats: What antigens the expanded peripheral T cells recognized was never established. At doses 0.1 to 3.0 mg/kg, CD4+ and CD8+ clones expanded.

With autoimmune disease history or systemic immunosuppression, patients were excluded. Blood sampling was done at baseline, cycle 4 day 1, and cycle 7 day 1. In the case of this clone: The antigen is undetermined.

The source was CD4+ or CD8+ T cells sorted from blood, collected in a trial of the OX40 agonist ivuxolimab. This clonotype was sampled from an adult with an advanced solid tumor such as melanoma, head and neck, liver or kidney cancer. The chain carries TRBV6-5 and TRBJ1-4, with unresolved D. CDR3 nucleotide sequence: TGTGCCAGCAGTTCCCGGGAGAGTAAGAATGAAAAACTGTTTTTT. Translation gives CASSSRESKNEKLFF.